A single count supports the clone carrying this T cell receptor beta chain. Trimming pared 0 bases from V and 9 bases from J, leaving 14 bases between. This CDR3 contains 14 residues. Germline V gene lookup returns CDR1 SGDLS and CDR2 YYNGEE. This record comes from a study of blood T cell repertoires in COVID-19. Some clones are missing from TCRdb's copy, which holds only in-frame ones; the method was immunoSEQ multiplex PCR. The repertoire has around 40,000 clones, approximately 88% of them found once; the top ten carry about 22%. The sequence derives from a man aged 45-65 years with active COVID-19. The chain employs TRBV9 and TRBJ2-3, with a possible D match to TRBD1 (7 bases). The sample was peripheral blood. CDR3 region: CASSVDGGRGTQYF. Here the CDR3 DNA reads TGTGCCAGCAGCGTAGACGGGGGCAGGGGGACGCAGTATTTT. Together with reference TRBV9 and TRBJ2-3, the CDR3 gives the full variable domain: DSGVTQTPKHLITATGQRVTLRCSPRSGDLSVYWYQQSLDQGLQFLIQYYNGEERAKGNILERFSAQQFPDLHSELNLSSLELGDSALYFCASSVDGGRGTQYFGPGTRLTVL.